The sequence of this TCR beta chain was determined in a study of patients and donors after allogeneic stem cell transplantation. MiXCR, run by TCRdb on the RT-PCR reads, gives a single entry per CDR3 protein. This sample has approximately 140,000 distinct CDR3 sequences, with about 40% found just once. Trimming took 4 bases from V and 8 from J, leaving 25 bases between them. This CDR3 comprises 17 residues. Germline V gene data show CDR1 as LGHDT and CDR2 as YNNKEL (reference sequence). Sample: blood, either unsorted or a sorted T cell fraction (not recorded which). The chain uses TRBV3-1 and TRBJ2-3; D possibly corresponds to TRBD2 (5 bases). This receptor was taken from a human donor who was either an allogeneic HSCT recipient or a stem cell or donor lymphocyte infusion donor (not recorded which). It is not recorded whose cells these are; they may come from a transplant donor. CDR3 nucleotide sequence: TGTGCCAGCAGCCCCTCTCGGCAACGGGATATTACGGGTACGCAGTATTTT. Encoded protein: CASSPSRQRDITGTQYF.